These 29 T cell receptor beta chains originate from one sample sequenced in a study of T-cell memory formation after mild COVID-19. TCRdb ran MiXCR on the 5' RACE reads and lists one entry per CDR3 protein. This table has 400,000 to 450,000 distinct CDR3 sequences, more than 15% appearing once. The sample comprised PBMCs or a T cell subset sorted from them (not recorded which). The receptors were sampled from a man between 18 and 35 years old who had mild COVID-19 (a few samples of this study predate the infection). Cell type and time point are not known.

The rearrangement uses TRBV4-2 and TRBJ2-1; 10 bases line up with TRBD2. The length of the CDR3 is 17 residues. Germline-derived CDR1 and CDR2 are LGHNA and YNFKEQ. V dropped 0 bases and J dropped 6; count of bases not matched to a gene: 8. CDR3 DNA sequence: TGTGCCAGCAGCCAAGAAGGTGCTAGCGGGGGAATCAATGAGCAGTTCTTC. Its protein is CASSQEGASGGINEQFF.

This clonotype was seen only a few times. This chain joins TRBV4-1 and TRBJ2-5, with a weak D call TRBD2 (5 bases). Germline loops: CDR1 MGHRA, CDR2 YSYEKL. V was pared by 2 bases and J by 5 bases, with 12 bases between. This CDR3 comprises 14 residues. CDR3 residues: CASSQSRDVETQYF. The CDR3 nucleotides read TGCGCCAGCAGCCAATCGAGGGATGTGGAGACCCAGTACTTC.

The V call is TRBV3-1, the J call TRBJ2-3, with unresolved D. The germline gives CDR1 LGHDT, CDR2 YNNKEL (reference sequence). There are 15 residues in the CDR3. Trimming left V 4 bases short and J 2 bases short, with 13 bases between. CDR3 loop: CASSLRYSVTDTQYF. Written as DNA, the CDR3 is TGTGCCAGCAGCCTTCGTTACTCCGTCACAGATACGCAGTATTTT.

This clonotype has a handful of counts. The chain recombines TRBV4-1 with TRBJ2-5, with a tentative D call TRBD1 (6 bases). Between the trimmed V and J ends, which lost 3 bases and 3 bases, there was a span of 20 bases. From germline, CDR1 is MGHRA and CDR2 YSYEKL. This CDR3 is built from 17 residues. The CDR3 loop is CASSHDRMLQGKETQYF. CDR3 coding DNA: TGCGCCAGCAGCCACGACCGCATGCTTCAGGGGAAAGAGACCCAGTACTTC.

The chain links TRBV5-1 to TRBJ1-3; TRBD1 is a possible D gene (6 bases). This CDR3 comprises 17 residues. Germline values: CDR1 SGHRS, CDR2 YFSETQ. V was pared by 4 bases and J by 0 bases, with 17 bases between. The CDR3 DNA is TGCGCCAGCAGCCTGACCGGACAGCCGAGCTCTGGAAACACCATATATTTT. This translates into CASSLTGQPSSGNTIYF.

This clonotype was counted only a few times. This rearrangement joins TRBV19 to TRBJ2-6, with unresolved D. This CDR3 comprises 14 residues. In germline, CDR1 is LNHDA, CDR2 SQIVND (reference sequence). The ends were cut back, 7 bases at V and 0 bases at J, with 7 bases in the middle. The CDR3 is CASNVVSGANVLTF. The CDR3, as DNA: TGTGCCAGTAATGTAGTCTCTGGGGCCAACGTCCTGACTTTC.

V usage is TRBV10-3 and J usage is TRBJ2-3; D unclear. The CDR3 consists of 14 residues. Germline V CDR1 and CDR2: ENHRY, SYGVKD. Trimming left V 4 bases short and J 2 bases short, with 10 bases between. The CDR3 here is CAISAASATDTQYF. For the CDR3, the DNA is TGTGCCATCAGTGCCGCGTCCGCCACAGATACGCAGTATTTT.

This clonotype came up a few times. The J gene is TRBJ1-2, the V gene TRBV28, with 8 bases that match TRBD1. The CDR3 is 16 amino acids. V dropped 4 bases and J dropped 4; count of bases not matched to a gene: 11. The germline gives CDR1 MDHEN, CDR2 SYDVKM. DNA of the CDR3: TGTGCCAGCAGTTCCATTTCAGGGACAGGACCCTATGGCTACACCTTC. It yields the protein CASSSISGTGPYGYTF.

The J gene is TRBJ2-6, the V gene TRBV5-1, with D unclear. The germline V gene encodes CDR1 SGHRS and CDR2 YFSETQ. The length of the CDR3 is 14 residues. V lost 6 bases to trimming and J lost 4 bases, with 11 bases between them. The CDR3 DNA is TGCGCCAGCAAGTCCGATAGCGGGGCCAACGTCCTGACTTTC. It yields the protein CASKSDSGANVLTF.

In its sample, this clonotype was seen a few times. This chain connects TRBV7-3 to TRBJ2-3; 7 positions match TRBD2. V lost 5 bases to trimming and J lost 1 base; unmatched junction nucleotides: 6. Looked up from germline, CDR1 is SGHTA and CDR2 is FQGTGA. The CDR3 totals 15 residues. The CDR3 region is CASSHGTTRTDTQYF. In DNA, the CDR3 is TGTGCCAGCAGCCATGGGACTACACGCACAGATACGCAGTATTTT.

This clonotype was seen only a few times. The chain employs TRBV10-3 and TRBJ2-2; tentatively, D is TRBD1 (6 bases). Germline CDR1 ENHRY, CDR2 SYGVKD. V lost 8 bases, J lost 1 base, and 8 bases lay in between. This CDR3 contains 13 residues. The CDR3 reads CAIYRENTGELFF. CDR3 coding DNA: TGTGCCATCTACAGGGAGAACACCGGGGAGCTGTTTTTT.

In this sample, this clonotype turned up many times. The chain joins TRBV5-1 to TRBJ1-4; the D is unclear. CDR3 length: 15 amino acids. Trimming stripped 0 bases from V and 0 bases from J, with 6 bases between. CDR1 and CDR2 from the germline V gene are SGHRS and YFSETQ. Here the CDR3 reads CASSLGPSTNEKLFF. As DNA, the CDR3 is TGCGCCAGCAGCTTGGGGCCCTCAACTAATGAAAAACTGTTTTTT. Together with reference TRBV5-1 and TRBJ1-4, the CDR3 gives the full variable domain: KAGVTQTPRYLIKTRGQQVTLSCSPISGHRSVSWYQQTPGQGLQFLFEYFSETQRNKGNFPGRFSGRQFSNSRSEMNVSTLELGDSALYLCASSLGPSTNEKLFFGSGTQLSVL.

The V gene is TRBV10-3, the J gene TRBJ1-1; D is ambiguous. Germline assignment: CDR1 ENHRY and CDR2 SYGVKD. Between the trimmed V and J ends, which lost 0 bases and 11 bases, there was a span of 10 bases. The CDR3 runs to 12 residues. In DNA, the CDR3 is TGTGCCATCAGTGAGTCGAGGTTCAAGGCTTTCTTT. Protein sequence: CAISESRFKAFF.

This clonotype was seen more than once but under ten times. The J gene is TRBJ1-4, the V gene TRBV6-5, with 7 nucleotides matching TRBD1. Germline assignment: CDR1 MNHEY and CDR2 SVGAGI. V was clipped by 0 bases and J by 8 bases; unmatched bases: 6. CDR3 length equals 15 residues. This chain's CDR3 is CASSYSSGQPEKLFF. CDR3 sequence (DNA): TGTGCCAGCAGTTACTCCTCGGGACAGCCCGAAAAACTGTTTTTT.

The rearrangement links TRBV7-2 to TRBJ2-5, with TRBD2 matching 7 bases. The trim removed 5 bases at V and 2 bases at J, leaving 8 bases unmatched. Looked up from germline, CDR1 is SGHTA and CDR2 is FQGNSA. CDR3 size: 15 residues. The CDR3 is CASSETKGLQETQYF. CDR3 DNA: TGTGCCAGCAGCGAGACAAAGGGACTACAAGAGACCCAGTACTTC.

This rearrangement joins TRBV10-3 to TRBJ2-3; 8 positions match TRBD2. Looked up from germline, CDR1 is ENHRY and CDR2 is SYGVKD. CDR3 length equals 18 residues. Trimming cost V 0 bases and J 0 bases; bases outside gene matches: 8. The DNA of the CDR3 is TGTGCCATCAGTGAGTCTCTTATAGCGGGATCCAGCACAGATACGCAGTATTTT. Its protein is CAISESLIAGSSTDTQYF.

This clonotype came up many times. CDR3 sequence (DNA): TGTGCCAGCAGCCCCGACAACTATGGCTACACCTTC. Translated, it gives CASSPDNYGYTF. The chain links TRBV12-3 or TRBV12-4 to TRBJ1-2; D is ambiguous. Trimming removed 6 bases from V and 2 bases from J, with 7 bases in between. The CDR3 runs 12 residues.

V usage is TRBV5-5 and J usage is TRBJ2-3, with 11 bases aligning to TRBD2. Trimming removed 3 bases from V and 4 bases from J; junction bases left unmatched: 7. CDR1 and CDR2 (germline): SGHKS, YYEKEE (reference sequence). The CDR3 consists of 16 residues. Here the CDR3 reads CASSWGLAVVSDTQYF. CDR3 DNA sequence: TGTGCCAGCAGCTGGGGACTAGCGGTTGTGTCAGATACGCAGTATTTT.

Ten or more counts support this clonotype. This chain uses TRBV7-2 with TRBJ1-4, with unresolved D. The germline V and J ends were trimmed by 5 bases and 0 bases, with 7 bases remaining between them. The CDR3 sequence is 14 residues long. Germline V CDR1 and CDR2: SGHTA, FQGNSA. The CDR3 sequence is CASSPPPTNEKLFF. In nucleotides, the CDR3 is TGTGCCAGCAGCCCCCCACCAACTAATGAAAAACTGTTTTTT.

This sequence joins TRBV7-9 and TRBJ1-2; weak D call: TRBD1 (5 bases). Trimming took off 5 bases at V and 5 bases at J, with 12 bases between the two ends. Germline CDR1 is SEHNR and CDR2 is FQNEAQ (reference sequence). The CDR3 runs 13 residues. CDR3 in DNA: TGTGCCAGCAGCGTAGACAGCGAGTATGGCTACACCTTC. Translating gives CASSVDSEYGYTF.

This clonotype has just a few counts. The rearrangement links TRBV20-1 to TRBJ1-5; TRBD1 matches at 8 bases. This CDR3 spans 13 amino acids. From germline, CDR1 is DFQATT and CDR2 SNEGSKA (reference sequence). Unmatched junction bases numbered 5, after V lost 6 bases and J lost 4 bases. In DNA, the CDR3 is TGCAGTGCCATAGGGACAGGTAATCAGCCCCAGCATTTT. Translated: CSAIGTGNQPQHF.

The chain carries TRBV10-3 and TRBJ1-2; 7 bases map to TRBD1. This CDR3 contains 15 residues. Germline values: CDR1 ENHRY, CDR2 SYGVKD. V lost 3 bases and J lost 1; bases outside the gene matches: 5. This CDR3 is CAISDPPGGNYGYTF. The DNA for the CDR3 is TGTGCCATCAGTGATCCCCCAGGGGGTAACTATGGCTACACCTTC.

This clonotype has only a few counts. The V gene is TRBV12-3 or TRBV12-4, the J gene TRBJ1-2; weak D call: TRBD1 (6 bases). Trimming cost V 5 bases and J 13 bases, with 17 bases left between them. CDR3 length: 12 amino acids. The CDR3 bases are TGTGCCAGCAGTCGACAGGACCGCTGGAGCACCTTC. Protein product: CASSRQDRWSTF.

This clonotype was recorded many times. This chain connects TRBV18 to TRBJ1-1; no definite D call. Trimming took off 3 bases at V and 4 bases at J, with 9 bases between the two ends. The CDR3 sequence is 13 residues long. Germline CDR1 reads KGHSH; CDR2 reads LQKENI. The CDR3 region has the DNA TGTGCCAGCTCACCGGGCAGATCCACTGAAGCTTTCTTT. This sequence encodes CASSPGRSTEAFF.

V gene TRBV20-1 combines with J gene TRBJ1-2; D is possibly TRBD1 (6 bases). The length of the CDR3 is 12 residues. CDR1 is DFQATT, CDR2 SNEGSKA, per germline (reference sequence). Trimming shortened V by 3 bases and J by 10 bases, and 15 bases separated the two germline ends. The CDR3 sequence is CSASRGSGIYTF. The CDR3 nucleotides read TGCAGTGCTAGTAGGGGGTCAGGAATCTACACCTTC.

The rearrangement links TRBV5-4 to TRBJ2-3, with 8 bases matching TRBD2. Germline values: CDR1 SGHNT, CDR2 YYREEE (reference sequence). The CDR3 runs to 17 residues. V shed 0 bases, J shed 3 bases, and the junction held 9 bases outside the gene matches. The CDR3 DNA follows: TGTGCCAGCAGCTTGGAAATGGGACTAGAGGGGACAGATACGCAGTATTTT. This gives the protein CASSLEMGLEGTDTQYF.

This clonotype has more than one count but fewer than ten. The rearrangement joins TRBV7-2 to TRBJ2-4; weak D call: TRBD1 (5 bases). The CDR3 runs 14 residues. Trimming removed 1 base at V and 10 bases at J, with 14 bases between. Germline V gene lookup returns CDR1 SGHTA and CDR2 FQGNSA. This CDR3 is CASSLGTPLGIQYF. CDR3 sequence (DNA): TGTGCCAGCAGCTTAGGGACACCCCTGGGGATTCAGTACTTC.

This clonotype has a handful of counts. The chain uses TRBV15 and TRBJ2-5; the match to TRBD2 covers 7 bases. After removal of 2 bases from V and 2 bases from J, the junction contained 2 bases not matched to a gene. Per the germline V gene, CDR1 is LNHNV and CDR2 is YYDKDF (reference sequence). This CDR3 spans 14 amino acids. CDR3: CATSRSGKQETQYF. Here the CDR3 DNA reads TGTGCCACCAGCAGAAGCGGGAAACAAGAGACCCAGTACTTC.

This chain uses TRBV20-1 with TRBJ2-5, with 8 nucleotides matching TRBD1. The CDR3 contains 14 residues. The germline V gene has CDR1 DFQATT and CDR2 SNEGSKA (reference sequence). V was clipped by 5 bases and J by 4 bases; unmatched bases: 9. The CDR3 protein is CSAATGTGRETQYF. CDR3 DNA: TGCAGTGCTGCCACCGGGACAGGCCGAGAGACCCAGTACTTC.